The 24 T cell receptor beta chains listed next were all sequenced from one sample in a study of early T cells in non-severe SARS-CoV-2 infection. MiXCR was run by TCRdb on the 5' RACE reads, yielding one entry per CDR3 protein. The sample yields tens of thousands of distinct CDR3 sequences, 16% seen once. Here the sequenced sample was whole blood, taken at baseline. These receptors came from an adult who was a healthcare worker with PCR-confirmed SARS-CoV-2 infection or an uninfected control (not recorded which).

This clonotype was observed a handful of times. The V gene is TRBV7-2, the J gene TRBJ2-3; D gene uncertain. The V end was cut by 0 bases, the J end by 8 bases, with 12 bases between. In germline, CDR1 is SGHTA, CDR2 FQGNSA. This CDR3 has 14 residues. For the CDR3, the DNA is TGTGCCAGCAGCTTAGCCGGTAAAGACGGTACGCAGTATTTT. Residues: CASSLAGKDGTQYF.

To note about this clonotype: One end of the junction varies from germline; a read error may be responsible. The rearrangement joins TRBV6-4 to TRBJ1-5; D may be TRBD1 (6 bases). CDR1 is MRHNA, CDR2 SNTAGT, per germline. This CDR3 comprises 17 residues. The CDR3 DNA reads TGTGCCAGCTGTGACCCCAGGGGCGCTAATAGCAATCAGCCCCAGCATTTT. Translated, it gives CASCDPRGANSNQPQHF.

This clonotype was counted between two and nine times. The chain employs TRBV28 and TRBJ2-1; D is possibly TRBD1 (5 bases). Trimming removed 6 bases at V and 14 bases at J, with 14 bases between. Germline CDR1 MDHEN, CDR2 SYDVKM. This CDR3 has 11 residues. The CDR3 region has the DNA TGTGCCAGCAGAGCAGGGATAGTCGAGTTCTTC. This gives the protein CASRAGIVEFF.

Many counts were recorded for this clonotype. The chain carries TRBV4-1 and TRBJ2-1; 9 nucleotides agree with TRBD2. Germline V CDR1 and CDR2: MGHRA, YSYEKL. J was trimmed by 2 bases and V by 4 bases; bases with no gene match: 6. This CDR3 has 16 amino acids. CDR3 amino acids: CASSLYPSGTYNEQFF. Here the CDR3 DNA reads TGCGCCAGCAGCCTTTACCCTAGCGGGACCTACAATGAGCAGTTCTTC.

This clonotype was counted only a few times. The CDR3 coding sequence is TGTGCCAGCAGCTTCATTGCGGGTTCAGAGACCCAGTACTTC. It is translated as CASSFIAGSETQYF. The rearrangement uses TRBV7-2 and TRBJ2-5; tentatively, D is TRBD2 (5 bases). V gave up 3 bases and J gave up 4 bases, with 12 bases separating them. CDR3 length equals 14 residues. Germline CDR1 is SGHTA and CDR2 is FQGNSA.

The gene calls are TRBV29-1 and TRBJ2-5; TRBD1 might be the D (6 bases). The CDR3 sequence is 13 residues long. The germline CDR1 and CDR2 sequences are SQVTM and ANQGSEA. V lost 7 bases, J lost 4 bases, and 16 bases lay in between. The CDR3 here is CSGRTGTGETQYF. In DNA form, the CDR3 reads TGCAGCGGCCGAACAGGGACCGGAGAGACCCAGTACTTC. Supplemented by reference TRBV29-1 and TRBJ2-5, the full variable domain reads SAVISQKPSRDICQRGTSLTIQCQVDSQVTMMFWYRQQPGQSLTLIATANQGSEATYESGFVIDKFPISRPNLTFSTLTVSNMSPEDSSIYLCSGRTGTGETQYFGPGTRLLVL.

The rearrangement links TRBV4-2 to TRBJ2-2; D is perhaps TRBD1 (5 bases). Germline CDR1 and CDR2: LGHNA and YNFKEQ. The germline V and J ends were trimmed by 4 bases and 3 bases, with 12 bases remaining between them. This CDR3 contains 15 residues. This chain's CDR3 is CASSPGARDTGELFF. For the CDR3, the DNA is TGTGCCAGCAGCCCTGGGGCGCGTGACACCGGGGAGCTGTTTTTT.

The chain carries TRBV28 and TRBJ1-2; 7 bases fit TRBD1. J gave up 4 bases and V 2 bases, and 13 bases lay outside the gene matches. In germline, CDR1 is MDHEN, CDR2 SYDVKM. This CDR3 has 17 amino acids. As DNA, the CDR3 is TGTGCCAGCAGTTTAAGACAGGGTCCGAGCGCTTCCTATGGCTACACCTTC. It is translated as CASSLRQGPSASYGYTF.

This clonotype was seen ten or more times. The rearrangement joins TRBV7-8 to TRBJ2-1; the D gene could be TRBD1 or TRBD2 (5 bases each). Germline lookup yields CDR1 SGHVS and CDR2 FQNEAQ. The CDR3 covers 15 residues. V gave up 4 bases and J gave up 3 bases, with 13 bases separating them. The CDR3 coding sequence is TGTGCCAGCAGCTCCTACCGGGACGACTACAATGAGCAGTTCTTC. Encoded protein: CASSSYRDDYNEQFF.

The chain recombines TRBV10-3 with TRBJ2-5; no clear D. CDR1 ENHRY and CDR2 SYGVKD come from the germline V gene. The CDR3 extends over 12 amino acids. V dropped 2 bases and J dropped 4 bases, with 5 bases sitting between them. The CDR3 loop reads CAISEVAETQYF. The CDR3 DNA reads TGTGCCATCAGTGAGGTGGCAGAGACCCAGTACTTC.

This clonotype has only a few counts. This rearrangement joins TRBV12-3 or TRBV12-4 to TRBJ1-5; no definite D call. Deletions cut 5 bases from V and 11 bases from J, with 16 bases between. The CDR3 spans 13 residues. CDR3 in DNA: TGTGCCAGCAGTCCGAACACGGCAGATGCCCAGCATTTT. Amino acid sequence: CASSPNTADAQHF.

This clonotype was counted ten times or more. The V and J genes are TRBV4-1 and TRBJ1-5; no clear D gene. Germline assignment: CDR1 MGHRA and CDR2 YSYEKL. Deletions cut 0 bases from V and 7 bases from J, with 13 bases between. The CDR3 totals 15 residues. The CDR3 DNA is TGCGCCAGCAGCCAAGATGTGGGAGCTGGGCAGCCCCAGCATTTT. This translates into CASSQDVGAGQPQHF.

In DNA form, the CDR3 reads TGTGCCAGCAGCCACGAACCCATATATGGCTACACCTTC. This sequence encodes CASSHEPIYGYTF. The V and J genes are TRBV3-1 and TRBJ1-2, with D uncertain. CDR3 length: 13 amino acids. From germline, CDR1 is LGHDT and CDR2 YNNKEL (reference sequence). V shed 3 bases and J shed 5 bases, with 10 bases lying between them. Complete variable domain (other parts from reference TRBV3-1 and TRBJ1-2): DTAVSQTPKYLVTQMGNDKSIKCEQNLGHDTMYWYKQDSKKFLKIMFSYNNKELIINETVPNRFSPKSPDKAHLNLHINSLELGDSAVYFCASSHEPIYGYTFGSGTRLTVV.

The chain's CDR3 is CSATAPTSTDTQYF. The CDR3 DNA follows: TGCAGTGCTACTGCCCCTACTAGCACAGATACGCAGTATTTT. The chain joins TRBV20-1 to TRBJ2-3, with D unresolved. This CDR3 is 14 amino acids long. Germline V gene data show CDR1 as DFQATT and CDR2 as SNEGSKA (reference sequence). V was cut by 4 bases and J by 0 bases, with 11 bases left in between.

V gene TRBV7-3 combines with J gene TRBJ2-2, with D hard to call. The CDR3 runs 14 residues. Trimming pared 0 bases from V and 4 bases from J, leaving 6 bases between. In germline, CDR1 is SGHTA, CDR2 FQGTGA. CDR3 nucleotide sequence: TGTGCCAGCAGCTTAACCCCCTCCACCGGGGAGCTGTTTTTT. This encodes CASSLTPSTGELFF.

The chain uses TRBV11-2 and TRBJ1-5; D is uncertain. CDR3 length: 12 residues. V was cut by 4 bases and J by 7 bases, with 8 bases left in between. Germline values: CDR1 SGHAT, CDR2 FQNNGV. The chain's CDR3 is CASSSGRQPQHF. CDR3 bases: TGTGCCAGCAGCTCAGGACGGCAGCCCCAGCATTTT.

Only a few counts were recorded for this clonotype. J is TRBJ1-5 and V is TRBV12-3 or TRBV12-4; D unclear. The ends were cut back, 5 bases at V and 9 bases at J, with 11 bases in the middle. CDR3 size: 12 residues. Here the CDR3 DNA reads TGTGCCAGCAGTACTACCCCTTGGCCCCAGCATTTT. Amino acids: CASSTTPWPQHF.

This clonotype was observed a handful of times. CDR3 protein: CASSSHQNTEAFF. DNA of the CDR3: TGTGCCAGCAGTTCACACCAGAACACTGAAGCTTTCTTT. The chain combines TRBV12-3 or TRBV12-4 with TRBJ1-1; D call uncertain. The CDR3 has 13 amino acids. Trimming stripped 4 bases from V and 1 base from J, with 7 bases between.

This clonotype was seen many times. The chain carries TRBV7-2 and TRBJ2-3; D is undetermined. V lost 3 bases and J lost 4, with 8 bases in between. Germline V gives CDR1 SGHTA, CDR2 FQGNSA. The CDR3 length is 13 residues. The CDR3 DNA reads TGTGCCAGCAGCTTCCTACAGTCAGATACGCAGTATTTT. It specifies CASSFLQSDTQYF. Full variable domain (rest looked up from reference TRBV7-2 and TRBJ2-3): GAGVSQSPSNKVTEKGKDVELRCDPISGHTALYWYRQSLGQGLEFLIYFQGNSAPDKSGLPSDRFSAERTGGSVSTLTIQRTQQEDSAVYLCASSFLQSDTQYFGPGTRLTVL.

This rearrangement joins TRBV11-3 to TRBJ2-1; no reliable D call. The CDR3 extends over 13 amino acids. Germline-derived CDR1 and CDR2 are SGHNT and YENEEA. V lost 3 bases to trimming and J lost 9 bases, with 12 bases between them. The CDR3 protein is CASSLAPGTEQFF. CDR3 coding DNA: TGTGCCAGCAGCTTGGCCCCGGGCACTGAGCAGTTCTTC.

The genes are TRBV20-1 and TRBJ1-2; D is undetermined. CDR1 and CDR2 (germline): DFQATT, SNEGSKA (reference sequence). The V end lost 6 bases, the J end lost 3 bases, and 11 bases lay between the germline ends. The CDR3 contains 12 residues. The CDR3 DNA is TGCAGTGCAGAGAAGGCCCACTATGGCTACACCTTC. Its translation is CSAEKAHYGYTF.

This chain links TRBV24-1 with TRBJ2-1; D not resolved. The CDR3 contains 15 residues. CDR1 is KGHDR, CDR2 SFDVKD, per germline. V lost 3 bases to trimming and J lost 4 bases, with 12 bases between them. CDR3 in DNA: TGTGCCACCAGTGATCCCCGTGGGGTTTACAATGAGCAGTTCTTC. Translated, it gives CATSDPRGVYNEQFF.

This clonotype was seen a handful of times. The rearrangement links TRBV24-1 to TRBJ2-3, with D tentatively TRBD1 or TRBD2 (5 bases each). Looked up from germline, CDR1 is KGHDR and CDR2 is SFDVKD. The CDR3 runs to 17 residues. V was pared by 4 bases and J by 6 bases, with 22 bases between. The DNA of the CDR3 is TGTGCCACCAGTGACCGGTCTTCGGGACCCGGAAGTGATACGCAGTATTTT. Its protein product is CATSDRSSGPGSDTQYF.

This clonotype was seen more than once but under ten times. The chain carries TRBV7-2 and TRBJ2-2; TRBD2 might be the D (5 bases). This CDR3 contains 15 residues. Trimming shortened V by 1 base and J by 4 bases, and 10 bases separated the two germline ends. The germline V gene has CDR1 SGHTA and CDR2 FQGNSA. The CDR3 bases are TGTGCCAGCAGCTTAGTCGGCGGGTTCACCGGGGAGCTGTTTTTT. Protein product: CASSLVGGFTGELFF.